Detailed here is one T cell receptor beta chain. This clone was detected once. It lacks a known antigen. No base-level quality is on record; no much larger clone is a single base apart. This entry comes from a study of cytomegalovirus exposure and HLA in healthy donors (dated 2017 in TCRdb). A note on the overall study: According to a later analysis, one platform produced both the 100 to 150 validation repertoires and the 666 repertoires of the first cohort. High-throughput TCR immunosequencing, statistical association of individual TCRs with disease status, and machine learning were combined to predict cytomegalovirus infection status. A separate validation cohort of over a hundred different subjects was used in addition to the approximately 610-subject first cohort. The study aimed to test whether signatures of past pathogen exposure could be identified by cataloging public T cell receptors.

CDR1 and CDR2 are drawn from the germline V gene: SGHTA, FQGNSA. The CDR3, from cysteine to phenylalanine, totals 13 residues. The entry retains the CDR3 DNA only, 39 bases that are in frame from base 1. V is clipped by 5 bases and J by 4 bases, and the sequence between their germline boundaries is 11 bases long. Separate from the roughly 650-subject first cohort, the validation cohort of 120 subjects was the group to which the donors belonged. Broader findings and caveats from the paper: Three of the identified cytomegalovirus-associated TCR beta chains were confirmed in vitro to be specific for cytomegalovirus antigens. Most TCR sequences were observed very rarely across donors, whereas some public TCRs were present in many individuals. A later analysis found that TCRs clustered in the first cohort also tended to co-occur in the 120 validation repertoires, with 94% of cluster scores above 0. All 120 or so repertoires were used to score co-occurrence in the validation cohort in a later analysis, because that analysis had no HLA typing for the cohort. A total of 164 TCR beta chains were listed by the study as associated with cytomegalovirus. According to the authors, the approach could potentially be generalized to other disease states and immunological phenotypes. The classifier was reported to diagnose cytomegalovirus status with high specificity and sensitivity in both the original cohort and the validation cohort.

Libraries came from the immunoSEQ multiplex PCR assay. Per the source publication's procedure: A statistical classification framework was developed to diagnose cytomegalovirus status using the catalog of TCR beta chain sequences. The clones in this table, taken by TCRdb from immuneACCESS, are in-frame only. Not every clone is retained; where verified, under half of the shortfall comes from an unresolved V gene, and the cause of the rest is unknown. That table furnishes V, J and clone size, whereas the DNA furnished D and trimming. The sample table shows some 160,000 clones, and 88% are seen once. Approximately 3% of the sample is held by the ten biggest clonotypes.

The sample consisted of PBMCs. The chain couples TRBV7-2 to TRBJ2-5, with TRBD2 tentatively as D gene (6 bases match). This clonotype originated in a man aged 18 to 30 in good health and CMV-seronegative. The CDR3 reads CASSPGGGETQYF. Read as DNA, the sequence is TGTGCCAGCAGCCCCGGGGGAGGAGAGACCCAGTACTTC.